This entry concerns a single TCR beta chain. What it binds is unknown. V dropped 2 bases and J dropped 2 bases, with 12 bases sitting between them. This CDR3 has 15 residues. Germline CDR1 GTSNPN, CDR2 SVGIG (reference sequence). This specimen comes from a study of beta chain features in type 1 diabetes. Points from the study as a whole: Cells that show high TCR expression could be over-represented by cDNA sequencing. There was a moderate but significant shortening of TCRB CDR3s in all four CD4+ subsets of Type 1 diabetes patients.

Isolated RNA was reverse transcribed in full, so expressed TCRB transcripts were sequenced. Method: immunoSEQ multiplex PCR; TCRdb's copy keeps in-frame clones and lacks some. The sample has under 850,000 clones, around 15% seen once. The sequence came from a man in his late teens or twenties with type 1 diabetes. This chain connects TRBV30 to TRBJ1-4; tentative D call: TRBD1 (5 bases). The material sequenced was naive CD4+ T cells from blood. CDR3 sequence: CAWSPYWGTNEKLFF. The CDR3 DNA sequence: TGTGCCTGGAGTCCTTATTGGGGGACTAATGAAAAACTGTTTTTT.